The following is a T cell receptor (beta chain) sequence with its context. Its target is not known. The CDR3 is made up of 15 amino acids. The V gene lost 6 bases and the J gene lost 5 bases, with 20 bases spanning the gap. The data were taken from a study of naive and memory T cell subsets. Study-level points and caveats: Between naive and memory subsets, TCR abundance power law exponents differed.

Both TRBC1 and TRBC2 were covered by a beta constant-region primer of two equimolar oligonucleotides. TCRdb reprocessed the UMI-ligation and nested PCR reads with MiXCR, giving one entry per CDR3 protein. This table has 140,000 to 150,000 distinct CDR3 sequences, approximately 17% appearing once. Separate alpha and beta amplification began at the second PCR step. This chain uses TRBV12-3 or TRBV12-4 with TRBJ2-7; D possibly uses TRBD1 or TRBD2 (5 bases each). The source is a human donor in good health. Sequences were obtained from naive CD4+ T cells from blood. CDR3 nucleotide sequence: TGTGCCAGCAGATCGACGGGACCGCCGAGCGACGAGCAGTACTTC. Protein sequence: CASRSTGPPSDEQYF.